The source of this T cell receptor (beta chain) is a study of T cells after yellow fever vaccination. Template-switching 5'RACE yielded the TCR cDNA; a universal primer site and UMIs were added in the process. Each CDR3 protein is one row after TCRdb ran MiXCR on the 5' RACE reads. The table has roughly 96,000 distinct CDR3 sequences, almost 9% seen once; the top ten hold 16%. V was shortened by 5 bases and J by 4 bases, with 13 bases between the two germline ends. There are 14 residues in the CDR3. Germline V CDR1 and CDR2: LGHNA, YNFKEQ. Regarding the study as a whole: The secondary response was weaker but peaked faster, day 5 versus 15.

This clonotype was seen many times. The TCR comes from a young man who received the YFV17D yellow fever vaccine. Sequenced material: CD8+ T cells not binding an NS4B(214-222) dextramer, sorted from PBMCs, taken approximately 16 days after the first yellow fever vaccination. V gene TRBV4-2 combines with J gene TRBJ2-3; D is perhaps TRBD1 or TRBD2 (6 bases each). CDR3 region: CASSDGGLADTQYF. The CDR3 DNA sequence: TGTGCCAGCAGCGACGGGGGCCTCGCAGATACGCAGTATTTT.